What follows are 8 T cell receptor beta chains derived from one specimen sequenced in a study of early T cells in non-severe SARS-CoV-2 infection. TCRdb itself ran the 5' RACE reads through MiXCR, one entry per CDR3 protein. Of roughly 50,000 distinct CDR3 sequences listed, approximately 6% are singletons. This specimen consisted of whole blood, obtained at baseline. The receptors were sampled from an adult who was a healthcare worker with PCR-confirmed SARS-CoV-2 infection or an uninfected control (not recorded which).

This clonotype appeared many times. V is TRBV27 and J is TRBJ1-5; 7 bases are a match to TRBD1. Germline CDR1 is MNHEY and CDR2 is SMNVEV (reference sequence). The CDR3 consists of 15 residues. Losses at the gene ends were 5 bases for V and 4 bases for J; bases not matched to a gene: 8. CDR3: CASSHVAGGNQPQHF. Here the CDR3 DNA reads TGTGCCAGCAGTCATGTCGCAGGGGGGAATCAGCCCCAGCATTTT.

This clonotype was counted many times. The chain recombines TRBV7-2 with TRBJ2-3; TRBD1 might be the D (5 bases). The germline V gene has CDR1 SGHTA and CDR2 FQGNSA. This CDR3 spans 15 amino acids. V lost 0 bases and J 6 bases, leaving 13 bases between the germline ends. CDR3 amino acids: CASSLAPGRFDTQYF. In DNA form, the CDR3 reads TGTGCCAGCAGCTTAGCGCCAGGGCGATTCGATACGCAGTATTTT.

The J gene is TRBJ2-7, the V gene TRBV20-1, with 7 bases lining up with TRBD2. The CDR3 loop spans 12 amino acids. Losses at the gene ends were 7 bases for V and 3 bases for J; bases not matched to a gene: 6. The germline gives CDR1 DFQATT, CDR2 SNEGSKA (reference sequence). CDR3 residues: CSGLADNYEQYF. The CDR3, as DNA: TGCAGTGGTCTAGCGGATAACTACGAGCAGTACTTC.

This clonotype was seen more than once but under ten times. CDR3 in amino acids: CSAPRAKNIQYF. The CDR3 nucleotides read TGCAGTGCGCCTCGAGCCAAAAACATTCAGTACTTC. The chain couples TRBV20-1 to TRBJ2-4; D unresolved. CDR3 length: 12 residues. CDR1 is DFQATT, CDR2 SNEGSKA, per germline (reference sequence). V shed 6 bases and J shed 0 bases, with 6 bases lying between them.

This clonotype was counted at least ten times. The V and J genes are TRBV7-9 and TRBJ2-2; 12 bases line up with TRBD1. V was clipped by 5 bases and J by 7 bases; unmatched bases: 5. Germline V gene sequence: CDR1 SEHNR, CDR2 FQNEAQ (reference sequence). The length of the CDR3 is 15 residues. This chain's CDR3 is CASSRDRGRDGELFF. CDR3 sequence (DNA): TGTGCCAGCAGCCGGGACAGGGGGCGAGACGGGGAGCTGTTTTTT.

This clonotype was observed at least ten times. The chain couples TRBV12-3 or TRBV12-4 to TRBJ2-1; 7 bases map to TRBD1. The CDR3 extends over 15 amino acids. J gave up 5 bases and V 2 bases, and 6 bases lay outside the gene matches. The CDR3 region is CASSLRQGVNNEQFF. DNA of the CDR3: TGTGCCAGCAGTTTACGGCAGGGGGTTAACAATGAGCAGTTCTTC.

J is TRBJ2-7 and V is TRBV5-1, with D perhaps TRBD2 (5 bases). The CDR3 spans 13 residues. V was pared by 0 bases and J by 3 bases, with 7 bases between. CDR1 is SGHRS, CDR2 YFSETQ, per germline. DNA for the CDR3: TGCGCCAGCAGCTTGGCTCGGGGCTACGAGCAGTACTTC. Translation gives CASSLARGYEQYF.

This clonotype was seen ten or more times. This chain links TRBV20-1 with TRBJ1-3; D is unclear. CDR3 size: 13 residues. Germline CDR1 and CDR2: DFQATT and SNEGSKA (reference sequence). V was clipped by 3 bases and J by 0 bases, with 6 bases between them. As DNA, the CDR3 is TGCAGTGCTAGGTTCCACTCTGGAAACACCATATATTTT. Its protein product is CSARFHSGNTIYF.